This T cell receptor (beta chain) was profiled in a study of T cell repertoires in cytomegalovirus infection. Study overall: Public signatures in TCR beta pointed to CMV infection and matching HLA type. Study conclusions and caveats: Dominating the ex vivo response were TCR beta clonotypes that were CMV-specific and HLA-C-restricted.

One entry per CDR3 protein, called by TCRdb with MiXCR from the reads. The sample has around 740,000 distinct CDR3 sequences; about a third are singletons. This CDR3 has 15 residues. V dropped 6 bases and J dropped 1 base, with 13 bases sitting between them. Notes on this clonotype: The antigen is unknown.

The chain couples TRBV12-3 or TRBV12-4 to TRBJ2-1; possible D gene TRBD2, 6 bases. Sequencing used PBMCs. This TCR came from a human donor in good health (CMV status not recorded). Some clones in this sample may be carry-over from other donors' samples. DNA for the CDR3: TGTGCCAGCAGCCACCCCGGGAGTTCCTACAATGAGCAGTTCTTC. Translation gives CASSHPGSSYNEQFF.